A single sample is the source of the 27 T cell receptor beta chains below, sequenced in a study of T cells in Graves' hyperthyroidism and ophthalmopathy. The TCR beta CDR3 regions underwent amplification using RNA transcripts as the source. HTBI primers were used for first-round RT-PCR of the TCR CDR3. In TCRdb, the multiplex PCR reads were re-called with MiXCR into one record per CDR3 protein. The sample lists over 500,000 distinct CDR3 sequences; about a sixth were seen once. Specimen: blood. Receptors originate from a woman between 18 and 29 years old with Graves' ophthalmopathy.

This clonotype was seen ten or more times. The chain combines TRBV12-3 or TRBV12-4 with TRBJ2-3; D ambiguous. V gave up 2 bases and J gave up 4 bases, with 10 bases separating them. The CDR3 length is 14 residues. CDR3 coding DNA: TGTGCCAGCAGTTTATCGGCTACCCCAGATACGCAGTATTTT. This translates into CASSLSATPDTQYF.

There are many counts of this clonotype. The gene calls are TRBV7-2 and TRBJ2-1; 8 nucleotides agree with TRBD2. Germline V gene sequence: CDR1 SGHTA, CDR2 FQGNSA. The V segment lost 7 bases and the J segment 8 bases; nucleotides outside the gene matches: 13. This CDR3 is built from 15 residues. The CDR3 is CASTDPSGSWDEQFF. The CDR3 DNA is TGTGCCAGCACCGATCCTAGCGGGTCCTGGGATGAGCAGTTCTTC.

In its sample, this clonotype was seen a few times. A junction boundary mismatches the germline segment, possibly from a read error. The V and J genes are TRBV3-1 and TRBJ1-2; tentative D call: TRBD1 (5 bases). CDR3 length: 13 residues. CDR1 is LGHDT and CDR2 is YNNKEL in the germline V gene (reference sequence). CDR3 sequence: CASSQTGLGGYTF. CDR3 bases: TGCGCCAGCAGCCAAACAGGTCTGGGTGGCTACACCTTC.

Concerning this clonotype itself: This may arise from a read error, as a much more abundant clone is one base away. This chain uses TRBV13 with TRBJ1-1; 7 bases are a match to TRBD1. This CDR3 is built from 13 residues. CDR1 is PRHDT and CDR2 is FYEKMQ in the germline V gene (reference sequence). The CDR3 bases are TGTGACAGCAGCTTGCCCGGACAGGTTGAAGCTTTCTTT. Its translation is CDSSLPGQVEAFF.

V and J are TRBV6-4 and TRBJ2-3, with TRBD2 identical over 8 bases. With 0 bases clipped from V and 1 base from J, the junction kept 0 bases outside the gene matches. Germline V gene sequence: CDR1 MRHNA, CDR2 SNTAGT. The CDR3 is 15 amino acids. The CDR3 DNA reads TGTGCCAGCAGTGACTCGCGGGGGGGCACAGATACGCAGTATTTT. It translates to CASSDSRGGTDTQYF.

This chain connects TRBV4-1 to TRBJ2-1, with 7 bases lining up with TRBD2. Germline CDR1 and CDR2: MGHRA and YSYEKL. This CDR3 has 15 amino acids. J was trimmed by 4 bases and V by 4 bases; bases with no gene match: 7. Written as DNA, the CDR3 is TGCGCCAGCAGCCCAGAGACTAGCTATTACAATGAGCAGTTCTTC. Protein: CASSPETSYYNEQFF.

The CDR3 DNA sequence: TGTGCCGGCCATGGGGACCTAGAGACCCAGTACTTC. Protein: CAGHGDLETQYF. V gene TRBV28 combines with J gene TRBJ2-5; the D gene could be TRBD1 or TRBD2 (5 bases each). CDR3 size: 12 residues. The V end was cut by 11 bases, the J end by 4 bases, with 14 bases between. The germline gives CDR1 MDHEN, CDR2 SYDVKM.

The table lists this clonotype with many counts. The J gene is TRBJ1-1, the V gene TRBV30; perhaps TRBD1 as D (6 bases). Trimming left V 2 bases short and J 8 bases short, with 18 bases between. The V gene's germline CDR1 is GTSNPN and CDR2 SVGIG (reference sequence). This CDR3 is 14 amino acids long. CDR3 bases: TGTGCCTGGAGTATCTCTACCGGGACAACAGAAGCTTTCTTT. Translating it yields CAWSISTGTTEAFF.

There are many counts of this clonotype. This sequence joins TRBV4-1 and TRBJ2-7, with D possibly being TRBD1 (6 bases). CDR3 length equals 14 residues. Germline V gene sequence: CDR1 MGHRA, CDR2 YSYEKL. V shed 1 base and J shed 3 bases, with 10 bases lying between them. The CDR3 protein is CASSQGLQGYEQYF. The CDR3 DNA follows: TGCGCCAGCAGCCAAGGCCTACAGGGCTACGAGCAGTACTTC.

This clonotype was recorded many times. This chain joins TRBV7-9 and TRBJ2-5; TRBD2 matches 8 bases. Germline V gives CDR1 SEHNR, CDR2 FQNEAQ (reference sequence). Germline trimming cut 8 bases from V and 2 bases from J; bases unmatched to any gene: 10. The CDR3 length is 15 residues. The CDR3 sequence: CASSRASGYQETQYF. The CDR3 region has the DNA TGTGCCAGCTCCAGGGCTAGCGGGTATCAAGAGACCCAGTACTTC.

Many counts were recorded for this clonotype. The gene calls are TRBV27 and TRBJ2-5; TRBD1 aligns across 8 bases. Germline CDR1 reads MNHEY; CDR2 reads SMNVEV (reference sequence). The CDR3 extends over 15 amino acids. V trimming: 4 bases; J trimming: 5 bases; junction bases outside the gene matches: 9. CDR3 residues: CASSSDQGARETQYF. The CDR3 coding sequence is TGTGCCAGCAGTTCCGATCAGGGGGCGAGGGAGACCCAGTACTTC.

This clonotype was counted a few times. This chain uses TRBV7-9 with TRBJ1-1; no clear D gene. CDR1 is SEHNR, CDR2 FQNEAQ, per germline (reference sequence). The CDR3 spans 17 residues. Trimming took 1 base from V and 0 from J, leaving 15 bases between them. In DNA, the CDR3 is TGTGCCAGCAGCTTAGGGCAAGACCTCCTCATGAACACTGAAGCTTTCTTT. Its protein product is CASSLGQDLLMNTEAFF.

This chain uses TRBV6-2 or TRBV6-3 with TRBJ1-2, with D maybe TRBD1 (5 bases). Deletions cut 5 bases from V and 4 bases from J, with 11 bases between. The CDR3 has 13 residues. In germline, CDR1 is MNHEY, CDR2 SVGEGT. DNA of the CDR3: TGTGCCAGCAGTCCCAGAGGGGCCTATGGCTACACCTTC. Translation gives CASSPRGAYGYTF.

A remark on this clonotype: This may arise from a read error, as a much more abundant clone is one base away. The chain uses TRBV7-9 and TRBJ1-1; D call uncertain. V was pared by 1 base and J by 7 bases, with 10 bases between. Looked up from germline, CDR1 is SEHNR and CDR2 is FQNEAQ (reference sequence). The CDR3 covers 13 residues. The CDR3 reads CASSLDRHDEAFF. The CDR3 DNA follows: TGTGCCAGCAGCTTAGATCGACATGATGAAGCTTTCTTT. The full variable domain, rest sourced from reference TRBV7-9 and TRBJ1-1, is DTGVSQNPRHKITKRGQNVTFRCDPISEHNRLYWYRQTLGQGPEFLTYFQNEAQLEKSRLLSDRFSAERPKGSFSTLEIQRTEQGDSAMYLCASSLDRHDEAFFGQGTRLTVV.

This clonotype was detected only a few times. This rearrangement joins TRBV29-1 to TRBJ2-5; TRBD2 matches at 8 bases. Germline V lookup: CDR1 SQVTM, CDR2 ANQGSEA. The CDR3 contains 11 residues. The CDR3 nucleotides are TGCAGGGCCGGGACTAGGGCTTCCCAGTACTTC. It translates to CRAGTRASQYF.

The table lists this clonotype with many counts. The chain joins TRBV2 to TRBJ1-6; D is perhaps TRBD1 (6 bases). The CDR3 contains 14 residues. Trimming took 6 bases from V and 10 from J, leaving 16 bases between them. Germline CDR1 is SNHLY and CDR2 is FYNNEI. CDR3 coding DNA: TGTGCCAGCAGCGGGGGGCTCGGCGTCTCACCCCTCCACTTT. Encoded protein: CASSGGLGVSPLHF.

The sample holds many counts of this clonotype. The chain couples TRBV11-2 to TRBJ2-7; possibly TRBD1 for D (6 bases). The V end was cut by 5 bases, the J end by 7 bases, with 21 bases between. Germline CDR1 and CDR2: SGHAT and FQNNGV. The CDR3 spans 15 residues. CDR3 DNA: TGTGCCAGCAGCCTTTACTCGACAGGCACGGGAGAGCAGTACTTC. Protein product: CASSLYSTGTGEQYF.

This clonotype was found a few times. The junction departs from the called germline gene at one end, perhaps through a read error. The genes are TRBV3-1 and TRBJ1-1; a possible D gene is TRBD1 (6 bases). This CDR3 contains 14 residues. In germline, CDR1 is LGHDT, CDR2 YNNKEL (reference sequence). CDR3 protein: CASSQNREGTEAFF. The CDR3 DNA reads as TGCGCCAGCAGCCAAAACAGGGAGGGCACTGAAGCTTTCTTT. The whole variable domain, filled in from reference TRBV3-1 and TRBJ1-1, reads DTAVSQTPKYLVTQMGNDKSIKCEQNLGHDTMYWYKQDSKKFLKIMFSYNNKELIINETVPNRFSPKSPDKAHLNLHINSLELGDSAVYFCASSQNREGTEAFFGQGTRLTVV.

This clonotype was seen a handful of times. This chain joins TRBV18 and TRBJ1-4; D remains unclear. The CDR3 extends over 13 amino acids. Germline V gene data show CDR1 as KGHSH and CDR2 as LQKENI. Trimming took off 5 bases at V and 4 bases at J, with 8 bases between the two ends. The CDR3 reads CASSEDLNEKLFF. The CDR3 DNA follows: TGTGCCAGCTCAGAGGACCTTAATGAAAAACTGTTTTTT.

This clonotype was observed a few times. V usage is TRBV7-9 and J usage is TRBJ2-1; TRBD2 aligns across 7 bases. Germline lookup yields CDR1 SEHNR and CDR2 FQNEAQ (reference sequence). The CDR3 runs 14 residues. V shed 4 bases, J shed 7 bases, and the junction held 7 bases outside the gene matches. In DNA form, the CDR3 reads TGTGCCAGCAGCTCTCTAGCGGAACGTAATGAGCAGTTCTTC. It yields the protein CASSSLAERNEQFF.

This clonotype was recorded a few times. The V call is TRBV28, the J call TRBJ1-4; TRBD1 aligns across 10 bases. The CDR3 spans 15 residues. CDR1 is MDHEN and CDR2 is SYDVKM in the germline V gene. J gave up 8 bases and V 10 bases, and 13 bases lay outside the gene matches. The DNA of the CDR3 is TGTGCCAACTCCAGAGCCGGGACAGGGGAAGAAAAACTGTTTTTT. Translating it yields CANSRAGTGEEKLFF.

The rearrangement joins TRBV28 to TRBJ2-1, with D perhaps being TRBD1 or TRBD2 (5 bases each). Per the germline V gene, CDR1 is MDHEN and CDR2 is SYDVKM. Trimming left V 4 bases short and J 8 bases short, with 21 bases between. This CDR3 region has 16 residues. The CDR3 coding sequence is TGTGCCAGCAGTTCCGCCGGGACCCCGTATGTGGATGAGCAGTTCTTC. Its translation is CASSSAGTPYVDEQFF. The entire variable domain, with the rest obtained from reference TRBV28 and TRBJ2-1, is as follows: DVKVTQSSRYLVKRTGEKVFLECVQDMDHENMFWYRQDPGLGLRLIYFSYDVKMKEKGDIPEGYSVSREKKERFSLILESASTNQTSMYLCASSSAGTPYVDEQFFGPGTRLTVL.

This clonotype was seen many times. The chain is built from TRBV6-1 and TRBJ1-1; D is undetermined. Germline lookup yields CDR1 MNHNS and CDR2 SASEGT. Between the trimmed V and J ends, which lost 5 bases and 0 bases, there was a span of 7 bases. This CDR3 is built from 13 residues. CDR3 in DNA: TGTGCCAGCAGTCGATCCATGAACACTGAAGCTTTCTTT. Translated, it gives CASSRSMNTEAFF.

In its sample, this clonotype was seen many times. This rearrangement joins TRBV3-1 to TRBJ2-7, with D hard to call. The germline V gene encodes CDR1 LGHDT and CDR2 YNNKEL (reference sequence). V lost 4 bases and J lost 5, with 9 bases in between. This CDR3 is 12 amino acids long. This CDR3 reads CASSRNLDEQYF. The CDR3 nucleotides read TGTGCCAGCAGCCGAAACCTGGACGAGCAGTACTTC.

The chain joins TRBV5-1 to TRBJ1-4, with D possibly being TRBD1 (6 bases). Germline assignment: CDR1 SGHRS and CDR2 YFSETQ. Trimming removed 0 bases from V and 7 bases from J, with 19 bases in between. The CDR3 totals 17 residues. CDR3 nucleotide sequence: TGCGCCAGCAGCTTGGACCCTGGGACAAAGTTCGGTGAAAAACTGTTTTTT. Its translation is CASSLDPGTKFGEKLFF. Full variable domain (outside the CDR3, taken from reference TRBV5-1 and TRBJ1-4): KAGVTQTPRYLIKTRGQQVTLSCSPISGHRSVSWYQQTPGQGLQFLFEYFSETQRNKGNFPGRFSGRQFSNSRSEMNVSTLELGDSALYLCASSLDPGTKFGEKLFFGSGTQLSVL.

This clonotype has a count of ten or more. V gene TRBV2 combines with J gene TRBJ1-1; 9 bases line up with TRBD1. There are 15 residues in the CDR3. Germline V gene sequence: CDR1 SNHLY, CDR2 FYNNEI. Trimming cost V 6 bases and J 3 bases; bases outside gene matches: 8. This chain's CDR3 is CASRPNRGLDTEAFF. CDR3 in DNA: TGTGCCAGCAGGCCGAACAGGGGGCTAGACACTGAAGCTTTCTTT.

The rearrangement uses TRBV5-1 and TRBJ2-4; D remains unclear. The CDR3 has 13 residues. The V end lost 2 bases, the J end lost 1 base, and 4 bases lay between the germline ends. Germline CDR1 reads SGHRS; CDR2 reads YFSETQ. The CDR3 bases are TGCGCCAGCAGCTTCGAGGCCAAAAACATTCAGTACTTC. Protein: CASSFEAKNIQYF.